The clone carrying this T cell receptor (beta chain) has only one observation. The sample comes from a study of cytomegalovirus exposure and HLA in healthy donors. The V end was cut by 1 base, the J end by 4 bases, with 12 bases between. The CDR3 is 15 residues long. Germline V gene lookup returns CDR1 LGHNA and CDR2 YNFKEQ. The PCR ran on 60 Vbeta and 13 Jbeta primers. Data came from immunoSEQ multiplex PCR; TCRdb stores just in-frame clones and leaves some out. The table records 100,000 to 150,000 clones, around 84% of them present only once. The specimen sequenced was PBMCs. The rearrangement joins TRBV4-2 to TRBJ2-3, with TRBD2 as a possible D gene (5 bases). The receptor's source is a woman in her thirties or forties in good health and CMV-seronegative. DNA of the CDR3: TGTGCCAGCAGCCAAGGCCGGGATGGGGCAGATACGCAGTATTTT. Protein sequence: CASSQGRDGADTQYF.